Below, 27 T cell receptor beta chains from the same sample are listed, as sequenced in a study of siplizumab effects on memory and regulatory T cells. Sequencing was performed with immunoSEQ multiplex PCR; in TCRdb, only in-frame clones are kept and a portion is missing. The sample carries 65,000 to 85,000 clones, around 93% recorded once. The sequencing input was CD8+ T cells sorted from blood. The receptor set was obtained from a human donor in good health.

Here the CDR3 reads CATSRDFPGGAYNEQFF. The CDR3, as DNA: TGTGCCACCAGCAGAGACTTCCCGGGGGGGGCCTACAATGAGCAGTTCTTC. The chain has TRBV15 and TRBJ2-1, with 8 bases lining up with TRBD2. This CDR3 is 17 amino acids long. The V segment lost 0 bases and the J segment 2 bases; nucleotides outside the gene matches: 6. Germline lookup yields CDR1 LNHNV and CDR2 YYDKDF (reference sequence).

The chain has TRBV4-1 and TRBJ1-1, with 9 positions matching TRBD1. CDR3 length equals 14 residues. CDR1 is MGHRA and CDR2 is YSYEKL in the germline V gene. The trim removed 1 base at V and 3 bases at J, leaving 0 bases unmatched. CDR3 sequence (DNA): TGCGCCAGCAGCCAAGGGACAGGGGACACTGAAGCTTTCTTT. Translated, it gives CASSQGTGDTEAFF.

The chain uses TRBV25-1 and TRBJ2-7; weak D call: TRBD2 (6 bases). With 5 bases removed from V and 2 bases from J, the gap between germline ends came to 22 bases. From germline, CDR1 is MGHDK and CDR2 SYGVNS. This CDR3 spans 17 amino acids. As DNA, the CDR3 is TGTGCCAGCAGTCCTCCCACGGGACTCGTCAGCACCTACGAGCAGTACTTC. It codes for CASSPPTGLVSTYEQYF.

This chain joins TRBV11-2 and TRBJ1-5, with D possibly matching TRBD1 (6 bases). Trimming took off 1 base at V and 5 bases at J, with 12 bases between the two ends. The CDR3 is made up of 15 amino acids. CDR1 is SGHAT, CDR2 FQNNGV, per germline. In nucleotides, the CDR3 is TGTGCCAGCAGCTTAGGTATAGGGGGAGATCAGCCCCAGCATTTT. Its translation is CASSLGIGGDQPQHF.

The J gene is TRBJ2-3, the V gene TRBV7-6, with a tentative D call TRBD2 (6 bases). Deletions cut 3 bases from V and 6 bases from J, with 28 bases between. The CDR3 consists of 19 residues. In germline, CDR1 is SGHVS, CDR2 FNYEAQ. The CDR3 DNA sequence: TGTGCCAGCAGCTTCGAAAGAGGAGGGTCCACAGTTATAAGTGATACGCAGTATTTT. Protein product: CASSFERGGSTVISDTQYF.

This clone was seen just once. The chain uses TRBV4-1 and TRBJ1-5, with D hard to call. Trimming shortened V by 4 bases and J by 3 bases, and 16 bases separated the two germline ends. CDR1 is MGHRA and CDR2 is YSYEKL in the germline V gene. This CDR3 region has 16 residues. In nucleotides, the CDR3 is TGCGCCAGCAGCCCGGACCTTACCGCCTCCAATCAGCCCCAGCATTTT. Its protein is CASSPDLTASNQPQHF.

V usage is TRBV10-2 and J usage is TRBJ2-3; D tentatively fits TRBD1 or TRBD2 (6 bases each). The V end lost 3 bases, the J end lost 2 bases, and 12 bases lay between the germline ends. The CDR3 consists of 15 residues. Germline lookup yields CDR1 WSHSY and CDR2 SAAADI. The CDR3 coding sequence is TGCGCCAGCAGTGAAAGGGGGGACCCCACAGATACGCAGTATTTT. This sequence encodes CASSERGDPTDTQYF.

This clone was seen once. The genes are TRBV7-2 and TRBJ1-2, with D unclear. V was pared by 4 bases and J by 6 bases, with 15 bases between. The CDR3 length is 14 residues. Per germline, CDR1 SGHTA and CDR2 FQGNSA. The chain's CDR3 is CASSSWTRSHGYTF. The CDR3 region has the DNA TGTGCCAGCAGCTCCTGGACCCGATCGCATGGCTACACCTTC.

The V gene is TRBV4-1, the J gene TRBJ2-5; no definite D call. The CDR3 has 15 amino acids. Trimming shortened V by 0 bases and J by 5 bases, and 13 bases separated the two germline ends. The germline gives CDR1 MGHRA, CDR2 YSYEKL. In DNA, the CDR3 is TGCGCCAGCAGCCAAGATGACCAAAGCGCTGAGACCCAGTACTTC. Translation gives CASSQDDQSAETQYF.

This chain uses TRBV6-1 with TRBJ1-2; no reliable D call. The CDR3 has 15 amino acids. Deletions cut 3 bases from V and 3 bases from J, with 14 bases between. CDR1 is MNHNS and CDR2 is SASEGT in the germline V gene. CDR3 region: CASSEERKGHYGYTF. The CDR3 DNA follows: TGTGCCAGCAGTGAGGAACGGAAAGGGCACTATGGCTACACCTTC.

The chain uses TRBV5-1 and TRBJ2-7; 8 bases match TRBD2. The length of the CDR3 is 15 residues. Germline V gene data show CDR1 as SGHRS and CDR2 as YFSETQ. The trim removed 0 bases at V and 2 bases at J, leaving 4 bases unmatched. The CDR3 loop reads CASSLGLAGPYEQYF. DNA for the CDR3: TGCGCCAGCAGCTTGGGATTAGCGGGGCCCTACGAGCAGTACTTC.

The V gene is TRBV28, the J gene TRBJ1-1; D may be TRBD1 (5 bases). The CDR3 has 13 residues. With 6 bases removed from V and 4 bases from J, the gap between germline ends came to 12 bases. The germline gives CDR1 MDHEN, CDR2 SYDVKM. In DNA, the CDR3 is TGTGCCAGCAGCTTGGGGGGGGGCACTGAAGCTTTCTTT. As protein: CASSLGGGTEAFF.

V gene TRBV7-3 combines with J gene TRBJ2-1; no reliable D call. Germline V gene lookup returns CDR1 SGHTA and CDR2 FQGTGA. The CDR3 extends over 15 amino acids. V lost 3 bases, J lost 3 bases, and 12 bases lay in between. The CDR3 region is CASSFTSARYNEQFF. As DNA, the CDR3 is TGTGCCAGCAGCTTCACCTCAGCTCGCTACAATGAGCAGTTCTTC.

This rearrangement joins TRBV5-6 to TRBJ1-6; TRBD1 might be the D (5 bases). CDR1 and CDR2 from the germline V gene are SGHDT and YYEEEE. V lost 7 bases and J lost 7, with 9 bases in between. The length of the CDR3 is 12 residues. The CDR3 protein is CASAGGNSPLHF. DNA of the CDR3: TGTGCCAGCGCTGGGGGGAATTCACCCCTCCACTTT. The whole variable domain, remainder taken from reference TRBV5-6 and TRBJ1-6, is DAGVTQSPTHLIKTRGQQVTLRCSPKSGHDTVSWYQQALGQGPQFIFQYYEEEERQRGNFPDRFSGHQFPNYSSELNVNALLLGDSALYLCASAGGNSPLHFGNGTRLTVT.

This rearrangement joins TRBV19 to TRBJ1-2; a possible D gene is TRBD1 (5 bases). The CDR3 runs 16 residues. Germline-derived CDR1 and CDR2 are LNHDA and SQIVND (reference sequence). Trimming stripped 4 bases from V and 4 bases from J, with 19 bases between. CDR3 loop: CASSKGHPQGGYGYTF. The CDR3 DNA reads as TGTGCCAGTAGTAAAGGACACCCCCAAGGAGGCTATGGCTACACCTTC.

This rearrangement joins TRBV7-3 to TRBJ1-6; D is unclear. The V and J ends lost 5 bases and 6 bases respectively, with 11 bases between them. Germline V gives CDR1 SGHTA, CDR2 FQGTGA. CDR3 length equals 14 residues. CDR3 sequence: CASSLTDTNSPLHF. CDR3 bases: TGTGCCAGCAGCCTGACGGATACTAATTCACCCCTCCACTTT.

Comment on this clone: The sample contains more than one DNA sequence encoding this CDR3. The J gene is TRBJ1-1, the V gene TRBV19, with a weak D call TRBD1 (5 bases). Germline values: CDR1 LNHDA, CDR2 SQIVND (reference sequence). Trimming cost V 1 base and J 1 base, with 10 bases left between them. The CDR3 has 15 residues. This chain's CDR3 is CASSIGGTGNTEAFF. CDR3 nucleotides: TGTGCCAGTAGTATAGGGGGCACAGGGAACACTGAAGCTTTCTTT.

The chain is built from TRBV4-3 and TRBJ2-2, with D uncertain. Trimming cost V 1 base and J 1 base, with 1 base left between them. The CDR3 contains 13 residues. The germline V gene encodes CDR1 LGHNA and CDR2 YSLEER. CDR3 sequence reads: CASSQGNTGELFF. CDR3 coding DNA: TGCGCCAGCAGCCAAGGGAACACCGGGGAGCTGTTTTTT.

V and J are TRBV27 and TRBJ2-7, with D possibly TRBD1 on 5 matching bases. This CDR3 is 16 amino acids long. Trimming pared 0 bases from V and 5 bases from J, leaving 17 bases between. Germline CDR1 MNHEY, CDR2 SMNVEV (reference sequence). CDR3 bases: TGTGCCAGCAGTTTATCGCGCGTCAGGGCTGGCGACGAGCAGTACTTC. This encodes CASSLSRVRAGDEQYF.

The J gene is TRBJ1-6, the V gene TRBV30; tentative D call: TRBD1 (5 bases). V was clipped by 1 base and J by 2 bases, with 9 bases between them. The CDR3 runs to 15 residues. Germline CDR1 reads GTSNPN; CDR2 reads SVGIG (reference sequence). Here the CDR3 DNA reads TGTGCCTGGAGTGGGGGGGTAACCTATAATTCACCCCTCCACTTT. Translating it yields CAWSGGVTYNSPLHF.

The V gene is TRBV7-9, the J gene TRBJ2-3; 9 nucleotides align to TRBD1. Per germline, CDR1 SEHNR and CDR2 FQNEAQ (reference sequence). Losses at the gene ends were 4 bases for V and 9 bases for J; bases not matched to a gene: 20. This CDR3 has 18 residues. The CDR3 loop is CASSSPLTQGASLGTQYF. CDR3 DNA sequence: TGTGCCAGCAGCTCGCCTCTGACACAGGGGGCCTCCTTGGGGACGCAGTATTTT.

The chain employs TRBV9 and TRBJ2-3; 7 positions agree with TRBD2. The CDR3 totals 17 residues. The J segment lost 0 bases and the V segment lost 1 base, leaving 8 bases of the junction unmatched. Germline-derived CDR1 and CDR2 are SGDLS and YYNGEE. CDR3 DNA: TGTGCCAGCAGCGTAAGCCCTGGCGGGGGAAGCACAGATACGCAGTATTTT. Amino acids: CASSVSPGGGSTDTQYF.

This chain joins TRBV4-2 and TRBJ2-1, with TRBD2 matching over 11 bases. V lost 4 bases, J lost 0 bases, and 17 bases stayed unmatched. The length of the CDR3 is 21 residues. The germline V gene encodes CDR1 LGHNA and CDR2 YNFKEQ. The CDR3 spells CASSRGTTSGAARSSYNEQFF. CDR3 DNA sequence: TGTGCCAGCAGCCGAGGGACGACTAGCGGGGCCGCAAGGAGCTCCTACAATGAGCAGTTCTTC.

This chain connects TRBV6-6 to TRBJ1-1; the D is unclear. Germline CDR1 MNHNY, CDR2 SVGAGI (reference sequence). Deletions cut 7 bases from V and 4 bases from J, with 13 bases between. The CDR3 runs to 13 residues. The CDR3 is CASTPPSPTEAFF. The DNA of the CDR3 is TGTGCCAGCACCCCCCCCTCCCCCACTGAAGCTTTCTTT.

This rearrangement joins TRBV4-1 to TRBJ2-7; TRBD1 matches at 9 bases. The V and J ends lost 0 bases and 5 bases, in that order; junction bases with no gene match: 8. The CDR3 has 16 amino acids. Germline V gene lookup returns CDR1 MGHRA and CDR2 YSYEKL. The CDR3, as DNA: TGCGCCAGCAGCCAAGATCACCGGACAGGGGTTGACGAGCAGTACTTC. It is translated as CASSQDHRTGVDEQYF.

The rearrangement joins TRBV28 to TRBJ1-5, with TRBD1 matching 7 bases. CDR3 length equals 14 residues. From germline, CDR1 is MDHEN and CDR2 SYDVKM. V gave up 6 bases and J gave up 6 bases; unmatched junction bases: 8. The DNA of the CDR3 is TGTGCCAGCAGCACGCCGACAGGGAGTCAGCCCCAGCATTTT. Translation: CASSTPTGSQPQHF.

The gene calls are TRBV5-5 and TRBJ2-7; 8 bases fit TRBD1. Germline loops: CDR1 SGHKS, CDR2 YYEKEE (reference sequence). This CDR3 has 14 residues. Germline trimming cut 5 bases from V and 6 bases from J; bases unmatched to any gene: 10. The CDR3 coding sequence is TGTGCCAGCAGACTGCAGCAGGGGGCGGGCGAGCAGTACTTC. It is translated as CASRLQQGAGEQYF.